The TCR beta chain described here comes from a study of shared clonotypes between healthy human individuals (dated by TCRdb to about 2020). Regarding the complete study: A few men and a couple of women, aged 18 to 49 years, made up the cohort. Per donor, three plates each were used for CD4 naive and CD4 memory, two for CD8 naive, and one for CD8 memory. The study deeply sequenced blood TCR repertoires of several healthy adults to estimate repertoire size and the extent of clonotype sharing between individuals. To increase sequencing depth and limit assay-specific biases, different laboratories used diverse techniques to prepare libraries and sequence TCR repertoires. Leukapheresis yielded between about 0.9 and 9.5 billion PBMCs per donor. Points the paper makes about the study in general: The genetic and exposure-history diversity represented was limited by the small number of donors. Pairwise subsampling indicated that sequencing depth was expected to affect the degree of clonotype sharing among donors. Rarefaction of sorted-subset datasets indicated incomplete sequencing despite the large sequencing depth. Across a handful of donors, 4.5% to 6.5% of naive CD4, roughly 3.3% of naive CD8, 2.3% of memory CD4, and about 0.44% of memory CD8 clonotypes were shared. Compared with non-shared clonotypes, the clonotypes found in all four sorted-subset donors had higher generation probabilities. Naive subsets generally had larger estimated clonotype richness than memory subsets. Only blood was sampled, and tissue TCR repertoires likely differ from those in blood.

TCR CDR3 regions were amplified from genomic DNA by multiplex PCR using the deep immunoSEQ assay. For each cell subset, the extracted genomic DNA was distributed evenly across all wells of several immunoSEQ 96-well plates, and each plate served as one replicate. For sorted subsets, about 210 ng of genomic DNA, equivalent to 25,000 to 35,000 T cell genomes, went into each replicate PCR. Purified libraries were measured with a Qubit 3.0 fluorometer, size-checked on a Bioanalyzer 2100, and measured again with the KAPA Library Quantification kit. A separate single-read 150-cycle Illumina NextSeq 550 flow cell was used to sequence each immunoSEQ 96-well plate. On the authors' methods: Because the immunoSEQ output included only junctional sequences and no quality scores, the filtering could not be the same as the filtering used for full-length reads. To assign V/J genes and CDR3, sequences were annotated using PyIR, a Python wrapper for IgBLAST v1.9, with IMGT germline references. Reads with weak V/J assignments (E-value above 1e-6), missing CDR3, stop codons, out-of-frame junctions, or ambiguous translated residues were removed. V3J clonotypes were defined as sequences sharing an identical inferred V gene, J gene, and CDR3 amino acid sequence. Percentage overlap between repertoires was calculated by dividing the number of shared unique clonotypes by the size of the smaller repertoire. Three approaches were used to assess repertoire richness: RTK rarefaction, the Chao1 estimator, and Recon v2.1 estimates of unobserved clonotypes. For all TCRbeta clonotypes obtained by the gDNA method from a few donors, generation probabilities were computed with OLGA. TCRdb obtained this table from immuneACCESS and retained in-frame rearrangements with V and J assigned. These tables miss some clones; where compared with another copy, unresolved V genes account for less than half of the shortfall, and the remainder is unexplained. V and J calls plus clone size are reproduced from that table; the DNA served to infer D and trimming. This sample gives some 380,000 clones in total; roughly 96% of them show up just once. About 0.32% of the sample lies in the top ten.

The germline V gene gives CDR1 as MNHEY and CDR2 as SVGAGI. The CDR3, cysteine through phenylalanine, is 13 amino acids long. Solely the CDR3 DNA is kept, with 39 bases framed from the first base. Relative to germline, V is 5 bases shorter and J is 1 base shorter, with 8 bases between their ends. A note on this clone: There is no known antigen for this receptor. Base qualities were left out, and no much larger clone turns up one base away.

Healthy HIV-negative adults with no recently reported acute infections or vaccinations were included as donors. Only Caucasian adults living in Nashville, Tennessee, USA were represented among the donors. CD8 memory samples consisted of magnetically selected CD45RO+ cells combined with CCR7-negative CD45RA+ effector memory (TemRA) cells. Blood was obtained by leukapheresis, after which PBMCs were separated by Ficoll-Histopaque density gradient centrifugation and cryopreserved in liquid nitrogen vapor phase. Analytical flow cytometry was used to check the purity and quantity of each magnetically sorted T cell population. From each sorted fraction, genomic DNA was isolated and quantified by UV absorbance on a Nanodrop 2000c.

This receptor was identified in a man younger than 40 in good health. The specimen sequenced was memory CD8+ T cells sorted from blood. Sample cell subset or site, as interpreted from the label and publication: CD45RO+ cells pooled with CCR7-negative TemRA cells. Recombination connected TRBV6-5 to TRBJ1-1; a confident D gene designation cannot be given. The nucleotide sequence reads TGTGCCAGCAGTCCAGGTCCGAACACTGAAGCTTTCTTT. Its amino acids are CASSPGPNTEAFF.